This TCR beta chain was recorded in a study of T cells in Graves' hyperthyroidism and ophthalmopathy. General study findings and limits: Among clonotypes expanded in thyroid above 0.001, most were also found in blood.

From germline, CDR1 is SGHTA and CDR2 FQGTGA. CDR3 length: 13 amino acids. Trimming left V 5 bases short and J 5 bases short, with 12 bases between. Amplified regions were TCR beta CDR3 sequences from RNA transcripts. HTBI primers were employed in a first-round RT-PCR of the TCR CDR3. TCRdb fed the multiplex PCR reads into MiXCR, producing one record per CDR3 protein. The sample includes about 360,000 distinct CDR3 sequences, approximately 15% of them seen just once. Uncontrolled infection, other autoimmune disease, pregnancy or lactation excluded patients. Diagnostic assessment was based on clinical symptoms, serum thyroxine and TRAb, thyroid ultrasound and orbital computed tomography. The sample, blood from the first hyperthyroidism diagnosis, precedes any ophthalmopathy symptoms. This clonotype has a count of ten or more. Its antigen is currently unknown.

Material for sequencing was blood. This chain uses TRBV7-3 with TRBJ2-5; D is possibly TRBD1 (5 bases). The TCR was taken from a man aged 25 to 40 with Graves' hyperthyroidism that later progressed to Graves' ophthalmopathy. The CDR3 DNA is TGTGCCAGCAGCCCCGGTTCAGGGGAGACCCAGTACTTC. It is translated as CASSPGSGETQYF.